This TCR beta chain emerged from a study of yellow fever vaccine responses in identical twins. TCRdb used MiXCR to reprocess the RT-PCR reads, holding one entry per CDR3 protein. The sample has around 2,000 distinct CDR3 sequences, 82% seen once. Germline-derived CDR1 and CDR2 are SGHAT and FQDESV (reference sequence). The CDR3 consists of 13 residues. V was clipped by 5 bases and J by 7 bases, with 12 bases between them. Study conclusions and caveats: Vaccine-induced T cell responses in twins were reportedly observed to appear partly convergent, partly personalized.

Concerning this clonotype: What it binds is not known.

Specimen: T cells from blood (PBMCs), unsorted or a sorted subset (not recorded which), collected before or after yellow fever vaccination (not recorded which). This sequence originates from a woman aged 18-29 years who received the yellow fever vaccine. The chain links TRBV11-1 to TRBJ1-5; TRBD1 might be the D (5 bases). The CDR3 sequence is CASSQPGNQPQHF. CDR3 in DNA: TGTGCCAGCAGCCAGCCAGGGAACCAGCCCCAGCATTTT. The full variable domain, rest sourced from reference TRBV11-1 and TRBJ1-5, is EAEVAQSPRYKITEKSQAVAFWCDPISGHATLYWYRQILGQGPELLVQFQDESVVDDSQLPKDRFSAERLKGVDSTLKIQPAELGDSAMYLCASSQPGNQPQHFGDGTRLSIL.